A selection of T cell receptor beta chains follows, all from one sample in a study of blood T cell repertoires in COVID-19. Sequencing used immunoSEQ multiplex PCR; TCRdb keeps in-frame clones, though not all of them. The sample has 200,000 to 250,000 clones; just over 85% are singletons. What was sequenced was peripheral blood. The origin of the receptors is an older man with acute or convalescent COVID-19. The CDR3 runs from the conserved cysteine through the conserved F or W. A D gene is named only where the DNA matches it firmly. Some rows have no size entry. The others give once, few or many, or a class for an expanded clone.

clone_size | j_call | v_call | d_call | cdr3_length | cdr3_nt | cdr3_aa
. | TRBJ1-1 | TRBV4-1 | . | 14 | TGCGCCAGCAGCCAAGATCTAGGTAACACTGAAGCTTTCTTT | CASSQDLGNTEAFF
. | TRBJ2-2 | TRBV6-5 | . | 12 | TGTGCCAGCAGTAAGAGGACCGGGGAGCTGTTTTTT | CASSKRTGELFF
. | TRBJ2-5 | TRBV5-4 | TRBD2 | 15 | TGTGCCAGCAGCTTGGAGGGGCTAGCGGGAGAGACCCAGTACTTC | CASSLEGLAGETQYF
few | TRBJ1-2 | TRBV7-9 | TRBD1 | 14 | TGTGCCAGCAGCCCCCCGCGCAGGGGGGATGGCTACACCTTC | CASSPPRRGDGYTF
. | TRBJ2-7 | TRBV28 | TRBD1 | 15 | TGTGCCAGCAGCCGGGTCACAGGGGGCTCCCCGCGGCAGTACTTC | CASSRVTGGSPRQYF
. | TRBJ2-7 | TRBV6-5 | . | 16 | TGTGCCAGCAGTTACTCCCCGGACAGCACTACCTACGAGCAGTACTTC | CASSYSPDSTTYEQYF
. | TRBJ2-2 | TRBV7-2 | . | 14 | TGTGCCAGCAGCCCCCGCTCCCCGGGAGGGGAGCTGTTTTTT | CASSPRSPGGELFF
once | TRBJ1-2 | TRBV5-1 | TRBD1 | 19 | TGCGCCAGCAGCTTGGCCGGGACAGGGAAGTCTTCAGCTAACTATGGCTACACCTTC | CASSLAGTGKSSANYGYTF
. | TRBJ1-1 | TRBV7-2 | . | 14 | TGTGCCAGCAGCTTGGCAGGATTGAACACTGAAGCTTTCTTT | CASSLAGLNTEAFF
. | TRBJ2-3 | TRBV11-3 | TRBD1 | 14 | TGTGCCAGCGCCCGGGACAGGGGTTCAGATACGCAGTATTTT | CASARDRGSDTQYF
. | TRBJ1-4 | TRBV28 | TRBD1 | 13 | TGTGCCAGCAGGCAGGGGGTCGATGAAAAACTGTTTTTT | CASRQGVDEKLFF
. | TRBJ1-1 | TRBV5-1 | TRBD1 | 15 | TGCGCCAGCAGCCTAGGGACAGGGAGTTTGGGGGAAGCTTTCTTT | CASSLGTGSLGEAFF
. | TRBJ2-4 | TRBV6-5 | TRBD1 | 14 | TGTGCCAGCAAAAAACCGGACAGGGAGAACATTCAGTACTTC | CASKKPDRENIQYF
. | TRBJ1-1 | TRBV4-3 | . | 13 | TGCGCCAGCAGCCAAGCCCCGTACACTGAAGCTTTCTTT | CASSQAPYTEAFF
. | TRBJ1-2 | TRBV11-2 | TRBD1 | 15 | TGTGCCAGCAGCTTTGGGACAGGGGGTAACTATGGCTACACCTTC | CASSFGTGGNYGYTF
. | TRBJ2-1 | TRBV14 | . | 12 | TGTGCCAGCAGCCGTGTAAACAATGAGCAGTTCTTC | CASSRVNNEQFF
few | TRBJ1-2 | TRBV5-6 | TRBD1 | 16 | TGTGCCAGCAGCTTTGCCGGGACAGGGGTCGACTATGGCTACACCTTC | CASSFAGTGVDYGYTF
. | TRBJ1-1 | TRBV6-2/TRBV6-3 | . | 17 | TGTGCCAGCAGTAGTTACAGTATACTCGGCCTCGGCACTGAAGCTTTCTTT | CASSSYSILGLGTEAFF
. | TRBJ2-2 | TRBV11-3 | . | 13 | TGTGCCAGCAGCTTAGATCTCACCGGGGAGCTGTTTTTT | CASSLDLTGELFF
. | TRBJ1-5 | TRBV5-8 | TRBD1 | 15 | TGTGCCAGCAGCCCCGGACAGGCGGGGAATCAGCCCCAGCATTTT | CASSPGQAGNQPQHF
. | TRBJ2-2 | TRBV7-2 | TRBD1 | 14 | TGTGCCAGCAGTCCCAGGGGGCGTGACGGGGAGCTGTTTTTT | CASSPRGRDGELFF
. | TRBJ2-2 | TRBV28 | TRBD2 | 17 | TGTGCCAGCAGCAGACCAGGACTAGCGGGAGCGGGCGGGGAGCTGTTTTTT | CASSRPGLAGAGGELFF
. | TRBJ1-1 | TRBV4-1 | TRBD1 | 16 | TGCGCCAGCAGAACACAGGGGGCTAGGTCGAACACTGAAGCTTTCTTT | CASRTQGARSNTEAFF
. | TRBJ1-1 | TRBV19 | . | 15 | TGTGCCAGTAAAAAAGGGGAGGGCGCGAACACTGAAGCTTTCTTT | CASKKGEGANTEAFF
. | TRBJ1-4 | TRBV6-5 | TRBD1 | 13 | TGTGCCATAACAGGGGGTCGCGGGGAAAAACTGTTTTTT | CAITGGRGEKLFF
. | TRBJ1-2 | TRBV7-8 | . | 13 | TGTGCCAGCAGCTTATTTAGCAACTATGGCTACACCTTC | CASSLFSNYGYTF
. | TRBJ2-3 | TRBV3-1/TRBV3-2 | . | 17 | TGTGCCAGCAGCCAAGGAGTCTGGCGGGGCATCACAGATACGCAGTATTTT | CASSQGVWRGITDTQYF
. | TRBJ2-3 | TRBV4-3 | . | 15 | TGCGCCAGCAGCCAAGGGTGGGCGACCGCAGATACGCAGTATTTT | CASSQGWATADTQYF
. | TRBJ2-3 | TRBV24-1 | TRBD1 | 15 | TGTGCCACCAGTCCCGGGACAGGGGTTGGAGATACGCAGTATTTT | CATSPGTGVGDTQYF
. | TRBJ2-2 | TRBV4-3 | . | 13 | TGCGCCAGCAGCCAAGCCAGAACCGGGGAGCTGTTTTTT | CASSQARTGELFF
. | TRBJ2-7 | TRBV5-5 | . | 13 | TGTGCCAGCAGCTTGGCGGAGGGATTCGAGCAGTACTTC | CASSLAEGFEQYF
. | TRBJ2-6 | TRBV12-5 | . | 13 | TGTGCTAGTGCTCCCTCTGGGGCCAACGTCCTGACTTTC | CASAPSGANVLTF
once | TRBJ2-1 | TRBV28 | TRBD1 | 15 | TGTGCCAGCAGTTTGGGGACATGGGACAGGGGAGAGCAGTTCTTC | CASSLGTWDRGEQFF
. | TRBJ1-5 | TRBV11-2 | TRBD1 | 18 | TGTGCCAGCAGCTTAGAAAGACAGGGCGACGGTAGCAATCAGCCCCAGCATTTT | CASSLERQGDGSNQPQHF
. | TRBJ1-1 | TRBV7-3 | . | 15 | TGTGCCAGCAGCCCCGGGGGGGCAGCCGTTCGAGGTGCTTTCTTT | CASSPGGAAVRGAFF
. | TRBJ1-4 | TRBV7-9 | . | 17 | TGTGCCAGCAGCTTAGGGGGCCGAAGGGGAGGCAATGAAAAACTGTTTTTT | CASSLGGRRGGNEKLFF
. | TRBJ2-2 | TRBV6-6 | TRBD1 | 15 | TGTGCCAGCAGCGATAGACAGGGAAACACCGGGGAGCTGTTTTTT | CASSDRQGNTGELFF
. | TRBJ2-5 | TRBV3-1/TRBV3-2 | . | 16 | TGTGCCAGCAGCCAAGGTGTGACTAGTGGGGGTGAGACCCAGTACTTC | CASSQGVTSGGETQYF
. | TRBJ1-4 | TRBV2 | TRBD1 | 14 | TGTGCCAGCAGTGACGGGACAGGGGTCGAAAAACTGTTTTTT | CASSDGTGVEKLFF
few | TRBJ2-7 | TRBV9 | TRBD2 | 14 | TGTGCCAGCAGCCAGGGACTAGGGGACTACGAGCAGTACTTC | CASSQGLGDYEQYF
. | TRBJ1-4 | TRBV4-2 | . | 19 | TGTGCCAGCAGCCAAGCAGGGAAGACCGCGGTTTTGGCTAATGAAAAACTGTTTTTT | CASSQAGKTAVLANEKLFF
few | TRBJ1-4 | TRBV6-1 | . | 15 | TGTGCCAGCAGTGACCACAGGGCGGGTAATGAAAAACTGTTTTTT | CASSDHRAGNEKLFF
. | TRBJ2-2 | TRBV2 | TRBD1 | 15 | TGTGCCAGCAGCCAACAGGGGTTGGCCCCCGGGGAGCTGTTTTTT | CASSQQGLAPGELFF
. | TRBJ2-5 | TRBV2 | . | 12 | TGTGCCAGCAGACTACCTCGAGAGACCCAGTACTTC | CASRLPRETQYF
few | TRBJ1-1 | TRBV7-3 | TRBD1 | 15 | TGTGCCAGCAGCAAAACAGGGGGCAGGAACACTGAAGCTTTCTTT | CASSKTGGRNTEAFF
. | TRBJ2-1 | TRBV28 | . | 14 | TGTGCCAGCAGTCAAGCGTCCCAGGGCGATGAGCAGTTCTTC | CASSQASQGDEQFF
. | TRBJ1-6 | TRBV25-1 | TRBD1 | 15 | TGTGCCAGCAGTGCTCGGACAGGGGGCAATTCACCCCTCCACTTT | CASSARTGGNSPLHF
few | TRBJ2-2 | TRBV11-3 | . | 17 | TGTGCCAGCAGCTCCGGAGGTTGGACAGCAAACACCGGGGAGCTGTTTTTT | CASSSGGWTANTGELFF
once | TRBJ1-1 | TRBV19 | . | 14 | TGTGCCAGTCAGCGGTTTACGGGGAACACTGAAGCTTTCTTT | CASQRFTGNTEAFF
. | TRBJ2-7 | TRBV3-1/TRBV3-2 | . | 15 | TGTGCCAGCAGCCAAGGTAAGGACTACTCCTACGAGCAGTACTTC | CASSQGKDYSYEQYF